Below, 30 T cell receptor beta chains from the same sample are listed, as sequenced in a study of blood T cell repertoires in COVID-19. The table came from immunoSEQ multiplex PCR; TCRdb's copy has only in-frame clones and leaves some out. The profile covers roughly 210,000 clones, with 80% to 85% appearing a single time and about 11% taken by the ten largest. What was sequenced was peripheral blood. Receptor source: a woman aged 80 or over with COVID-19, enrolled during active disease.

This clone was observed once. Other DNA sequences in the same sample also yield this CDR3. This rearrangement joins TRBV12-3 or TRBV12-4 to TRBJ1-3; D is unclear. V lost 6 bases and J lost 0, with 3 bases in between. The CDR3 contains 12 residues. Here the CDR3 reads CASSRSGNTIYF. CDR3 bases: TGTGCCAGCAGCCGCTCTGGAAACACCATATATTTT.

The CDR3 nucleotides are TGTGCCAGCAGTTACGAGCAGGGAGGAAACACCATATATTTT. It encodes CASSYEQGGNTIYF. The gene calls are TRBV6-5 and TRBJ1-3, with D maybe TRBD1 (5 bases). The CDR3 loop spans 14 amino acids. Germline CDR1 reads MNHEY; CDR2 reads SVGAGI. V was cut by 2 bases and J by 4 bases, with 9 bases left in between.

The rearrangement joins TRBV28 to TRBJ1-3, with 9 bases matching TRBD1. Germline V gene lookup returns CDR1 MDHEN and CDR2 SYDVKM. This CDR3 contains 16 residues. V lost 5 bases and J lost 4; bases outside the gene matches: 9. The CDR3: CASSPGGQGTGNTIYF. DNA of the CDR3: TGTGCCAGCAGTCCCGGGGGACAGGGTACAGGAAACACCATATATTTT.

The rearrangement links TRBV7-7 to TRBJ1-4; 8 bases map to TRBD1. The length of the CDR3 is 15 residues. Looked up from germline, CDR1 is SSHAT and CDR2 is FNYEAQ (reference sequence). The V gene end was trimmed by 5 bases and the J gene end by 5 bases; junction bases not matched to a gene: 7. This CDR3 reads CASSPGQGRNEKLFF. CDR3 nucleotide sequence: TGTGCCAGCAGCCCCGGACAGGGCCGGAATGAAAAACTGTTTTTT.

The chain joins TRBV2 to TRBJ2-7; the match to TRBD2 covers 9 bases. The germline V gene has CDR1 SNHLY and CDR2 FYNNEI. The CDR3 spans 14 residues. Unmatched junction bases numbered 8, after V lost 7 bases and J lost 4 bases. The CDR3, as DNA: TGTGCCAGCACCCGGACTAGCGCGACATACGAGCAGTACTTC. Translated: CASTRTSATYEQYF.

This chain links TRBV19 with TRBJ1-1, with D unclear. The CDR3 covers 14 residues. Germline V gene lookup returns CDR1 LNHDA and CDR2 SQIVND (reference sequence). V was shortened by 7 bases and J by 1 base, with 13 bases between the two germline ends. The CDR3 nucleotides are TGTGCCAGTACGAGGCTTTCAAGGAACACTGAAGCTTTCTTT. It yields the protein CASTRLSRNTEAFF. The complete variable domain, with remaining parts taken from reference TRBV19 and TRBJ1-1, reads DGGITQSPKYLFRKEGQNVTLSCEQNLNHDAMYWYRQDPGQGLRLIYYSQIVNDFQKGDIAEGYSVSREKKESFPLTVTSAQKNPTAFYLCASTRLSRNTEAFFGQGTRLTVV.

This chain links TRBV27 with TRBJ1-5, with D perhaps matching TRBD1 (5 bases). The CDR3 length is 13 residues. From germline, CDR1 is MNHEY and CDR2 SMNVEV (reference sequence). V lost 6 bases to trimming and J lost 8 bases, with 14 bases between them. CDR3 bases: TGTGCCAGCAGGGGACTTTCCTCCGAGCCCCAGCATTTT. This sequence encodes CASRGLSSEPQHF.

This clone was counted between two and nine times. This chain uses TRBV7-9 with TRBJ2-2; 7 nucleotides agree with TRBD1. The J segment lost 3 bases and the V segment lost 5 bases, leaving 9 bases of the junction unmatched. CDR1 is SEHNR, CDR2 FQNEAQ, per germline (reference sequence). This CDR3 is 16 amino acids long. CDR3 nucleotides: TGTGCCAGCAGCCCGAGGGGGCGGGTGGACACCGGGGAGCTGTTTTTT. This sequence encodes CASSPRGRVDTGELFF.

The V gene is TRBV4-3, the J gene TRBJ2-4; no firm D call. This CDR3 region has 16 residues. The germline V gene encodes CDR1 LGHNA and CDR2 YSLEER. V was clipped by 0 bases and J by 0 bases, with 9 bases between them. CDR3 in DNA: TGCGCCAGCAGCCAAGACAGGAACGTAGCCAAAAACATTCAGTACTTC. Translating it yields CASSQDRNVAKNIQYF.

V gene TRBV2 combines with J gene TRBJ2-5, with 9 nucleotides matching TRBD2. The V gene's germline CDR1 is SNHLY and CDR2 FYNNEI. CDR3 length: 16 amino acids. Germline trimming cut 7 bases from V and 0 bases from J; bases unmatched to any gene: 9. CDR3 DNA sequence: TGTGCCAGCATGCGGCTAGCGGGGATGTACCAAGAGACCCAGTACTTC. Protein product: CASMRLAGMYQETQYF.

The genes are TRBV6-4 and TRBJ1-1; D is ambiguous. The CDR3 runs to 12 residues. V gave up 6 bases and J gave up 2 bases, with 7 bases separating them. The germline gives CDR1 MRHNA, CDR2 SNTAGT. For the CDR3, the DNA is TGTGCCAGCAGCCAGGATAACACTGAAGCTTTCTTT. Translated: CASSQDNTEAFF.

This clone has only one observation. This chain joins TRBV3-1 (or the pseudogene TRBV3-2) and TRBJ2-7; D might be TRBD2 (6 bases). V lost 6 bases to trimming and J lost 4 bases, with 16 bases between them. CDR3 length equals 14 residues. CDR1 is LGHDT and CDR2 is YNNKEL in the germline V gene (reference sequence). DNA for the CDR3: TGTGCCAGCAGGCCCCCGCGGGGTCGGTACGAGCAGTACGTC. It specifies CASRPPRGRYEQYV.

In DNA form, the CDR3 reads TGTGCCAGTAGTGCCTTGGACAGGGGAATGGGCACCGGGGAGCTGTTTTTT. Translating gives CASSALDRGMGTGELFF. This sequence joins TRBV19 and TRBJ2-2; TRBD1 aligns across 9 bases. CDR1 is LNHDA, CDR2 SQIVND, per germline (reference sequence). Unmatched junction bases numbered 11, after V lost 5 bases and J lost 4 bases. The CDR3 sequence is 17 residues long.

This clone was counted a single time. The V gene is TRBV7-2, the J gene TRBJ1-2; TRBD1 matches 10 bases. V lost 3 bases and J lost 8; bases outside the gene matches: 3. CDR1 is SGHTA and CDR2 is FQGNSA in the germline V gene. The CDR3 covers 13 residues. The CDR3 region is CASSLTGGGGYTF. DNA of the CDR3: TGTGCCAGCAGCTTGACAGGGGGCGGAGGCTACACCTTC.

The chain employs TRBV19 and TRBJ1-1, with D possibly TRBD1 on 6 matching bases. The CDR3 is 16 amino acids. V lost 3 bases and J 1 base, leaving 15 bases between the germline ends. Germline lookup yields CDR1 LNHDA and CDR2 SQIVND (reference sequence). The CDR3 DNA reads TGTGCCAGTAGTATCTTGGACAGTCAAGGGAACACTGAAGCTTTCTTT. Encoded protein: CASSILDSQGNTEAFF. The entire variable domain, with the rest obtained from reference TRBV19 and TRBJ1-1, is as follows: DGGITQSPKYLFRKEGQNVTLSCEQNLNHDAMYWYRQDPGQGLRLIYYSQIVNDFQKGDIAEGYSVSREKKESFPLTVTSAQKNPTAFYLCASSILDSQGNTEAFFGQGTRLTVV.

The chain carries TRBV5-5 and TRBJ1-2; D gene unclear. Trimming stripped 0 bases from V and 3 bases from J, with 12 bases between. Germline values: CDR1 SGHKS, CDR2 YYEKEE (reference sequence). The CDR3 contains 15 residues. The CDR3 region is CASSLAPGSDYGYTF. CDR3 bases: TGTGCCAGCAGCTTGGCCCCGGGGTCAGACTATGGCTACACCTTC.

The gene calls are TRBV2 and TRBJ1-5; 9 nucleotides align to TRBD1. The germline V gene has CDR1 SNHLY and CDR2 FYNNEI. There are 15 residues in the CDR3. Trimming at V came to 8 bases and at J to 0 bases, leaving 5 bases not matched to a gene. DNA of the CDR3: TGTGCCAGCCGAAAGGACAGGGGTAGCAATCAGCCCCAGCATTTT. Encoded protein: CASRKDRGSNQPQHF.

The rearrangement links TRBV21-1 to TRBJ2-5; TRBD2 is taken as the D call from the table, unchecked against the DNA. TRBV21-1 constitutes a pseudogene. The CDR3 has 17 residues. CDR3 in DNA: TGTGCCAGCAGCAAAGTTCGAGCGGGGGTAAACCAAGAGACCCAGTACTTC. Its protein is CASSKVRAGVNQETQYF.

With regard to this clone: Within the sample, other DNA sequences also encode this same CDR3. The gene calls are TRBV7-9 and TRBJ1-6; D ambiguous. Per germline, CDR1 SEHNR and CDR2 FQNEAQ (reference sequence). The ends were cut back, 6 bases at V and 7 bases at J, with 7 bases in the middle. The CDR3 covers 12 residues. CDR3 nucleotides: TGTGCCAGCAGTCTACAGAATTCACCCCTCCACTTT. Residues: CASSLQNSPLHF. Using reference TRBV7-9 and TRBJ1-6 for the parts outside the CDR3, the full variable domain is DTGVSQNPRHKITKRGQNVTFRCDPISEHNRLYWYRQTLGQGPEFLTYFQNEAQLEKSRLLSDRFSAERPKGSFSTLEIQRTEQGDSAMYLCASSLQNSPLHFGNGTRLTVT.

The V gene is TRBV7-2, the J gene TRBJ2-5, with TRBD1 identical over 9 bases. The CDR3 is 16 residues long. In germline, CDR1 is SGHTA, CDR2 FQGNSA. The V and J ends lost 2 bases and 2 bases, in that order; junction bases with no gene match: 6. This chain's CDR3 is CASSLNRQGGQETQYF. As DNA, the CDR3 is TGTGCCAGCAGCTTAAATCGACAGGGGGGACAAGAGACCCAGTACTTC.

This chain links TRBV10-3 with TRBJ2-2; 9 bases line up with TRBD1. V was pared by 4 bases and J by 2 bases, with 5 bases of the junction left unmatched. The CDR3 sequence is 16 residues long. Germline V lookup: CDR1 ENHRY, CDR2 SYGVKD. CDR3 DNA sequence: TGTGCCATCAGTGGAAACAGGGGGCAAAACACCGGGGAGCTGTTTTTT. Protein product: CAISGNRGQNTGELFF.

V gene TRBV5-1 combines with J gene TRBJ1-3, with D unclear. Germline lookup yields CDR1 SGHRS and CDR2 YFSETQ. The CDR3 runs 16 residues. Trimming left V 0 bases short and J 0 bases short, with 10 bases between. CDR3 nucleotides: TGCGCCAGCAGCTTGGCCGGTCCAACCTCTGGAAACACCATATATTTT. The encoded protein is CASSLAGPTSGNTIYF. The variable domain in full, with the rest retrieved from reference TRBV5-1 and TRBJ1-3, is KAGVTQTPRYLIKTRGQQVTLSCSPISGHRSVSWYQQTPGQGLQFLFEYFSETQRNKGNFPGRFSGRQFSNSRSEMNVSTLELGDSALYLCASSLAGPTSGNTIYFGEGSWLTVV.

The chain is built from TRBV9 and TRBJ1-5; D remains unclear. The germline CDR1 and CDR2 sequences are SGDLS and YYNGEE. V lost 3 bases, J lost 7 bases, and 11 bases lay in between. The CDR3 is 13 residues long. In nucleotides, the CDR3 is TGTGCCAGCAGCGAAAGAGGGCTACAGCCCCAGCATTTT. Amino acid sequence: CASSERGLQPQHF.

J is TRBJ1-2 and V is TRBV5-1; perhaps TRBD1 as D (5 bases). The germline V and J ends were trimmed by 2 bases and 4 bases, with 9 bases remaining between them. The CDR3 is 13 residues long. CDR1 and CDR2 from the germline V gene are SGHRS and YFSETQ. The CDR3 reads CASSLGHIYGYTF. The DNA for the CDR3 is TGCGCCAGCAGCTTAGGACACATCTATGGCTACACCTTC.

Concerning this clone itself: Other DNA sequences within the sample encode an identical CDR3. This chain links TRBV5-1 with TRBJ2-2; no clear D. Between the trimmed V and J ends, which lost 1 base and 1 base, there was a span of 2 bases. The CDR3 length is 13 residues. The germline gives CDR1 SGHRS, CDR2 YFSETQ. CDR3 sequence (DNA): TGCGCCAGCAGCTTGCTGAACACCGGGGAGCTGTTTTTT. Its translation is CASSLLNTGELFF.

The rearrangement links TRBV27 to TRBJ2-7; D is unclear. This CDR3 comprises 12 residues. The V and J ends lost 5 bases and 6 bases respectively, with 11 bases between them. Germline V gene lookup returns CDR1 MNHEY and CDR2 SMNVEV (reference sequence). The CDR3 nucleotides are TGTGCCAGCAGTCTTCGCGGTTTCGAGCAGTACTTC. Protein: CASSLRGFEQYF.

This clone was detected once. An end of the junction does not agree with germline; a read error may underlie this. The chain employs TRBV7-9 and TRBJ1-1; TRBD1 aligns across 9 bases. Germline V gene sequence: CDR1 SEHNR, CDR2 FQNEAQ (reference sequence). The CDR3 consists of 15 residues. The CDR3 DNA reads TGTGCCAGCAGCCCTCATGGGACAGGGAACGCTGAAGCTTTCTTT. As protein: CASSPHGTGNAEAFF.

The rearrangement uses TRBV19 and TRBJ1-1; D is uncertain. CDR3 length: 14 amino acids. CDR1 and CDR2 (germline): LNHDA, SQIVND (reference sequence). V gave up 4 bases and J gave up 3 bases, with 12 bases separating them. CDR3 DNA sequence: TGTGCCAGTAGTAATCAGGAGAGGGACACTGAAGCTTTCTTT. Encoded protein: CASSNQERDTEAFF. Filled out from reference TRBV19 and TRBJ1-1, the complete variable domain reads DGGITQSPKYLFRKEGQNVTLSCEQNLNHDAMYWYRQDPGQGLRLIYYSQIVNDFQKGDIAEGYSVSREKKESFPLTVTSAQKNPTAFYLCASSNQERDTEAFFGQGTRLTVV.

V gene TRBV5-1 combines with J gene TRBJ2-5, with 7 bases lining up with TRBD2. The CDR3 runs 14 residues. With 3 bases clipped from V and 7 bases from J, the junction kept 9 bases outside the gene matches. Per the germline V gene, CDR1 is SGHRS and CDR2 is YFSETQ. The DNA of the CDR3 is TGCGCCAGCAGCTGGGACTACCAAAATCCGACCCAGTACTTC. Protein product: CASSWDYQNPTQYF.

This chain connects TRBV7-9 to TRBJ1-5; 7 positions match TRBD1. CDR3 length equals 15 residues. V shed 3 bases, J shed 8 bases, and the junction held 10 bases outside the gene matches. Germline V gene sequence: CDR1 SEHNR, CDR2 FQNEAQ (reference sequence). CDR3 nucleotides: TGTGCCAGCAGCTTGGGGCCGGGACAGCAGGAGCCCCAGCATTTT. This gives the protein CASSLGPGQQEPQHF. Complete variable domain (other parts from reference TRBV7-9 and TRBJ1-5): DTGVSQNPRHKITKRGQNVTFRCDPISEHNRLYWYRQTLGQGPEFLTYFQNEAQLEKSRLLSDRFSAERPKGSFSTLEIQRTEQGDSAMYLCASSLGPGQQEPQHFGDGTRLSIL.